The sample holds a few counts of the clone carrying this T cell receptor (beta chain). The data are from a study of blood T cell repertoires in COVID-19. Turning to the study itself: The origin of the acute and convalescent COVID-19 samples was the United States, Italy and Spain.

Per the original data handling: For nucleated cells, counts were estimated from reference gene primer amplification. Only in-frame clones appear in the TCRdb table, and some are missing; sequencing was by immunoSEQ multiplex PCR. That table gives V, J and clone size, and the DNA gave D and trimming. Counted here are over 400,000 clones, approximately 85% occurring once; the ten biggest clones make up approximately 3.2%. V was pared by 4 bases and J by 2 bases, with 18 bases between. The CDR3 contains 16 residues. In germline, CDR1 is SGHNT, CDR2 YYREEE (reference sequence). The rearrangement uses TRBV5-4 and TRBJ2-5; a possible D gene is TRBD2 (8 bases). Sequenced material: peripheral blood. The TCR originated in a human donor in a cohort sampled during active COVID-19. CDR3 nucleotides: TGTGCCAGCAGCGCCAGGGGGATAGCGGGGCAAGAGACCCAGTACTTC. Protein: CASSARGIAGQETQYF.